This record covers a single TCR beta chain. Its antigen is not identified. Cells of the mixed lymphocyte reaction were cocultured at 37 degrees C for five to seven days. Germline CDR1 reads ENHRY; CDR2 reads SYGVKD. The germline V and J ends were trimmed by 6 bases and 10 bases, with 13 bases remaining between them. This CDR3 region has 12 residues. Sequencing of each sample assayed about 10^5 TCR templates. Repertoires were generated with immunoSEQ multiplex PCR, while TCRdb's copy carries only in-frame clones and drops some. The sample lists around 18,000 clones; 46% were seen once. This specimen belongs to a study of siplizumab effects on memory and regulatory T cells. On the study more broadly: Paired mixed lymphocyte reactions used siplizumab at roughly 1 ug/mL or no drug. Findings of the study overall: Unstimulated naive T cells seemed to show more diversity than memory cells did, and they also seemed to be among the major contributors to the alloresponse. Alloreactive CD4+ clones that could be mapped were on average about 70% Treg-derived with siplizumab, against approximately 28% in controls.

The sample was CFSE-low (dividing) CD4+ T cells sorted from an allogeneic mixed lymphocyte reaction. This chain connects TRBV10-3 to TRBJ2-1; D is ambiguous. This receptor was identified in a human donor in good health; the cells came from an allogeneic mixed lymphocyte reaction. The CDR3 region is CAISPERTEQFF. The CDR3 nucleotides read TGTGCCATCAGCCCAGAAAGGACGGAGCAGTTCTTC.